The clone carrying this T cell receptor beta chain has only a few counts. This specimen belongs to a study of patients and donors after allogeneic stem cell transplantation. V lost 6 bases and J lost 6, with 12 bases in between. This CDR3 region has 12 residues. Germline assignment: CDR1 DFQATT and CDR2 SNEGSKA (reference sequence). Each CDR3 protein gets one entry after TCRdb re-called the RT-PCR reads with MiXCR. The sample contains about 960,000 distinct CDR3 sequences, roughly 18% of which appear only once. The receptor's source is a human donor who was either an allogeneic HSCT recipient or a stem cell or donor lymphocyte infusion donor (not recorded which). It is not recorded whose cells these are; they may come from a transplant donor. The rearrangement links TRBV20-1 to TRBJ2-1; D might be TRBD1 or TRBD2, each matching 5 bases. Specimen: blood, either unsorted or a sorted T cell fraction (not recorded which). The CDR3 DNA reads as TGCAGTGCCGGGACCACAATCAATGAGCAGTTCTTC. It translates to CSAGTTINEQFF.